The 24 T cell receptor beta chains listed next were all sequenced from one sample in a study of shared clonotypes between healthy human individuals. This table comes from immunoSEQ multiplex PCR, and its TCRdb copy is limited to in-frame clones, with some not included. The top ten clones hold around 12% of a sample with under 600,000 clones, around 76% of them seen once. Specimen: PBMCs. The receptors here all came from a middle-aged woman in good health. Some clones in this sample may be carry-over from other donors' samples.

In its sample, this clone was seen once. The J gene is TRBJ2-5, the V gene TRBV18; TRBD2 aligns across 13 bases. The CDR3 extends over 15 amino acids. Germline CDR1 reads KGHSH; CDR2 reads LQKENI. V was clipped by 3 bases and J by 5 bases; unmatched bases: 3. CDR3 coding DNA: TGTGCCAGCTCACCCTCGACTAGCGGGAGGGAGACCCAGTACTTC. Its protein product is CASSPSTSGRETQYF.

The DNA for the CDR3 is TGTGCCAGCAGTTTGTTACGCGGCTCCTACAATGAGCAGTTCTTC. It yields the protein CASSLLRGSYNEQFF. The chain uses TRBV27 and TRBJ2-1; D remains ambiguous. Trimming removed 3 bases at V and 0 bases at J, with 9 bases between. Germline lookup yields CDR1 MNHEY and CDR2 SMNVEV (reference sequence). The CDR3 totals 15 residues.

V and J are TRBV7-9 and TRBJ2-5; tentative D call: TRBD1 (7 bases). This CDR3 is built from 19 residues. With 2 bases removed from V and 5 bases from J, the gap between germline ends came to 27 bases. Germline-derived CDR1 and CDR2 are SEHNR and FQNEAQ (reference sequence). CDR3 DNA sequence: TGTGCCAGCAGCTTAAAATCCCTGAGACAGGGACTTTTTCGGGAGACCCAGTACTTC. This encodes CASSLKSLRQGLFRETQYF.

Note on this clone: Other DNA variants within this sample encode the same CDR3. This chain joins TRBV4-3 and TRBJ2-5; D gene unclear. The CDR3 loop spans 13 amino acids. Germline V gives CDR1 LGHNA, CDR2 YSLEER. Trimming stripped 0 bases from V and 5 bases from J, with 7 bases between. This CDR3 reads CASSQDLRETQYF. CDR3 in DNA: TGCGCCAGCAGCCAAGATCTTAGGGAGACCCAGTACTTC.

The CDR3 loop is CAISESGKALYGEQFF. The DNA for the CDR3 is TGTGCCATCAGTGAGTCAGGGAAGGCCCTTTATGGTGAGCAGTTCTTC. The chain uses TRBV10-3 and TRBJ2-1, with D uncertain. The ends were cut back, 0 bases at V and 9 bases at J, with 18 bases in the middle. CDR1 and CDR2 from the germline V gene are ENHRY and SYGVKD. The CDR3 sequence is 16 residues long.

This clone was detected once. The CDR3 DNA is TGTGCCAGCAGCTTAGAATCTGGGGGGACCTACGAGCAGTACTTC. This codes for CASSLESGGTYEQYF. This rearrangement joins TRBV7-2 to TRBJ2-7, with a possible D match to TRBD2 (6 bases). The germline gives CDR1 SGHTA, CDR2 FQGNSA. The CDR3 totals 15 residues. V was trimmed by 1 base and J by 2 bases, leaving 12 bases between them. Looking up the rest from reference TRBV7-2 and TRBJ2-7 gives the full variable domain: GAGVSQSPSNKVTEKGKDVELRCDPISGHTALYWYRQSLGQGLEFLIYFQGNSAPDKSGLPSDRFSAERTGGSVSTLTIQRTQQEDSAVYLCASSLESGGTYEQYFGPGTRLTVT.

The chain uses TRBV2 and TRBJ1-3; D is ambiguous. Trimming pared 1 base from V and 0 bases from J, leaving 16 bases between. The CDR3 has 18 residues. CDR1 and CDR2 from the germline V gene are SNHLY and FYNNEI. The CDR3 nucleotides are TGTGCCAGCAGTGAAGGGGAGGGCAGGAGGTTCTCTGGAAACACCATATATTTT. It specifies CASSEGEGRRFSGNTIYF. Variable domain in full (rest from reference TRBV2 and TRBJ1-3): EPEVTQTPSHQVTQMGQEVILRCVPISNHLYFYWYRQILGQKVEFLVSFYNNEISEKSEIFDDQFSVERPDGSNFTLKIRSTKLEDSAMYFCASSEGEGRRFSGNTIYFGEGSWLTVV.

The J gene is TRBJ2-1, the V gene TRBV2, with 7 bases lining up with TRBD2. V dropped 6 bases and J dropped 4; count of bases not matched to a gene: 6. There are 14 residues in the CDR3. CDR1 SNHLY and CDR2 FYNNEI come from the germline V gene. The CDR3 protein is CASRLASSYNEQFF. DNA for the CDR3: TGTGCCAGCAGACTAGCGTCTAGTTACAATGAGCAGTTCTTC. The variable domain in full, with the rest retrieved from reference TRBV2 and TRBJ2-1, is EPEVTQTPSHQVTQMGQEVILRCVPISNHLYFYWYRQILGQKVEFLVSFYNNEISEKSEIFDDQFSVERPDGSNFTLKIRSTKLEDSAMYFCASRLASSYNEQFFGPGTRLTVL.

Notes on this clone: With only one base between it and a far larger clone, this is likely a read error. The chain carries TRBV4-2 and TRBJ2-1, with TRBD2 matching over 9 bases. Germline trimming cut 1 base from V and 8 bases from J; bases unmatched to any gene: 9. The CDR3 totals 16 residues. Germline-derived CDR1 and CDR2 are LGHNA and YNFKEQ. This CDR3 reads CASSQAASGNFHEQFF. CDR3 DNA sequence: TGTGCCAGCAGCCAAGCGGCTAGCGGGAATTTCCATGAGCAGTTCTTC.

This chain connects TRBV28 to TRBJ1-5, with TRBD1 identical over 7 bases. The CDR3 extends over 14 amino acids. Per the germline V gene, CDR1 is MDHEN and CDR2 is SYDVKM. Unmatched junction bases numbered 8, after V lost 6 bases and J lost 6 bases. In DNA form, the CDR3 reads TGTGCCAGCAGCATACAGGGGTTAGCTCAGCCCCAGCATTTT. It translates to CASSIQGLAQPQHF. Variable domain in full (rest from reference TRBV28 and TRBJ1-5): DVKVTQSSRYLVKRTGEKVFLECVQDMDHENMFWYRQDPGLGLRLIYFSYDVKMKEKGDIPEGYSVSREKKERFSLILESASTNQTSMYLCASSIQGLAQPQHFGDGTRLSIL.

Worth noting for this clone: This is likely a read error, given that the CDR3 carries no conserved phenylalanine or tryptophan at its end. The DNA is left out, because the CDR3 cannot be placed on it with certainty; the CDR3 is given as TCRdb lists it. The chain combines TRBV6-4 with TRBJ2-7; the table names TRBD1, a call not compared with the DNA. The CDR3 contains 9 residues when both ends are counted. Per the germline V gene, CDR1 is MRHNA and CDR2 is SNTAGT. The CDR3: CASPRGHGA.

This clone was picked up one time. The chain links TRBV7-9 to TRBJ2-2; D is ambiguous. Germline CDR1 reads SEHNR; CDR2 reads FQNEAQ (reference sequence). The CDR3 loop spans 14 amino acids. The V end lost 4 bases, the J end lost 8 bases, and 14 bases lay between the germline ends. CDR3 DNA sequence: TGTGCCAGCAGCTGGGCGCTGGGAAGGGGGGAGCTGTTTTTT. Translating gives CASSWALGRGELFF.

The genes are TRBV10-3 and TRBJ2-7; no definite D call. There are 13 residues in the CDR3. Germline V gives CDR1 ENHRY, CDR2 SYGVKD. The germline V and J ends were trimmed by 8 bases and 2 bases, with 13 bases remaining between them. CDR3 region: CAIGSTNTYEQYF. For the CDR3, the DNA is TGTGCCATCGGATCGACAAATACCTACGAGCAGTACTTC.

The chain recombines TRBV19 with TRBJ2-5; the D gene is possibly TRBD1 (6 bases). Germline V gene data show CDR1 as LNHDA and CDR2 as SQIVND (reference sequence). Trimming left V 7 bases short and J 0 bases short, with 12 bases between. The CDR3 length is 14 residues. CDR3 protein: CASKDSPYQETQYF. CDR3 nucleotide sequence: TGTGCCAGTAAGGACAGTCCCTACCAAGAGACCCAGTACTTC.

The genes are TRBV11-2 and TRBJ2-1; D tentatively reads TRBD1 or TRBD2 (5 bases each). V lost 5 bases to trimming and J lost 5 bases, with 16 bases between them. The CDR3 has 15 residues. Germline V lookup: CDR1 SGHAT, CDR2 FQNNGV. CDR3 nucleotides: TGTGCCAGCAGCGTCGCTATAGGGGACCACAATGAGCAGTTCTTC. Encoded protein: CASSVAIGDHNEQFF.

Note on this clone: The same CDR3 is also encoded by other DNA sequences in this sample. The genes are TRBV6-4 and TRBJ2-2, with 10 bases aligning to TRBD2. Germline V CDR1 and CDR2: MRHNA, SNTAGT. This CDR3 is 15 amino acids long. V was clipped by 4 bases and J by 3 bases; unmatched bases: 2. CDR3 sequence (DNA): TGTGCCAGCAGTGTCCTAGCGGGGGACACCGGGGAGCTGTTTTTT. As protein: CASSVLAGDTGELFF.

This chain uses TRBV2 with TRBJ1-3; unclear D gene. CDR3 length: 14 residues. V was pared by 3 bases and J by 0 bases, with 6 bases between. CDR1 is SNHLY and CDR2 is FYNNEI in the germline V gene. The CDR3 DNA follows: TGTGCCAGCAGTGACATGAGCTCTGGAAACACCATATATTTT. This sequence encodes CASSDMSSGNTIYF. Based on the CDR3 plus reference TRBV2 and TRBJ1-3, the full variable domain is EPEVTQTPSHQVTQMGQEVILRCVPISNHLYFYWYRQILGQKVEFLVSFYNNEISEKSEIFDDQFSVERPDGSNFTLKIRSTKLEDSAMYFCASSDMSSGNTIYFGEGSWLTVV.

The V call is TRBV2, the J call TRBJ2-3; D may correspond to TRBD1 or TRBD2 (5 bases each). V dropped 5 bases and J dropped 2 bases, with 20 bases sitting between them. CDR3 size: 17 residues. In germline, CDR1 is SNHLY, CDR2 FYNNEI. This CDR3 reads CASSTRTPKGTTDTQYF. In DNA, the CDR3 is TGTGCCAGCAGTACCCGGACCCCCAAGGGGACCACAGATACGCAGTATTTT.

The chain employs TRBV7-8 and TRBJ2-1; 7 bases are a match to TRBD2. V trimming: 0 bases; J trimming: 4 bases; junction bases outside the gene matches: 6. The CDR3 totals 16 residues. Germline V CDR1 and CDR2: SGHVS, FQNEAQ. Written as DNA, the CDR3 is TGTGCCAGCAGCTTAGCGCGGGGAGGGAAGTACAATGAGCAGTTCTTC. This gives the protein CASSLARGGKYNEQFF.

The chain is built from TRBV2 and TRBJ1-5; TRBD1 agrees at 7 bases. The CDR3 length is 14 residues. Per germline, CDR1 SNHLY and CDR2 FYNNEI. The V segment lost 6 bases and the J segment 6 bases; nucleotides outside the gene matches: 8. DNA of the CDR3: TGTGCCAGCAGGAACAACAGGGGAGGTCAGCCCCAGCATTTT. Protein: CASRNNRGGQPQHF.

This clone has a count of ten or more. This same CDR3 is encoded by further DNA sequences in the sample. DNA for the CDR3: TGTGCCAGCAGCTTGATAGGAGTAACCAACAATGAGCAGTTCTTC. Its translation: CASSLIGVTNNEQFF. This chain uses TRBV5-8 with TRBJ2-1, with D unclear. The CDR3 runs 15 residues. In germline, CDR1 is SGHTS, CDR2 YDEGEE. Trimming stripped 1 base from V and 5 bases from J, with 13 bases between.

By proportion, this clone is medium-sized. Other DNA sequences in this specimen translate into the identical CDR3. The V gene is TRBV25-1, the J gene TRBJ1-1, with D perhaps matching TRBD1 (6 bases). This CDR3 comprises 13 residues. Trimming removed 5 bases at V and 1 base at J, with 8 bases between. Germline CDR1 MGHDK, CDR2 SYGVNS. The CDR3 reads CASSPRGNTEAFF. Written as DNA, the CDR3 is TGTGCCAGCAGTCCCAGGGGGAACACTGAAGCTTTCTTT. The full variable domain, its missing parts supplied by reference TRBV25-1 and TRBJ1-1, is EADIYQTPRYLVIGTGKKITLECSQTMGHDKMYWYQQDPGMELHLIHYSYGVNSTEKGDLSSESTVSRIRTEHFPLTLESARPSHTSQYLCASSPRGNTEAFFGQGTRLTVV.

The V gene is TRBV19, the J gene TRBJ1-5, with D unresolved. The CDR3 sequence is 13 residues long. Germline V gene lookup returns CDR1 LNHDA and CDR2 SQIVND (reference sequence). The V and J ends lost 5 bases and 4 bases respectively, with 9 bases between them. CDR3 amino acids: CASSQHSNQPQHF. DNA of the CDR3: TGTGCCAGTAGTCAACACAGTAATCAGCCCCAGCATTTT.

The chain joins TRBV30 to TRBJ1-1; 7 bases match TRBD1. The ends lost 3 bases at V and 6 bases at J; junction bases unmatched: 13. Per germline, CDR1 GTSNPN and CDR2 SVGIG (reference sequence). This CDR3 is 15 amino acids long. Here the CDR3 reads CAWSRYRAQGAEAFF. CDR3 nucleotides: TGTGCCTGGAGCCGATACAGGGCCCAGGGGGCTGAAGCTTTCTTT.